This entry lists 20 T cell receptor beta chains sequenced from one sample in a study of blood T cells in healthy people across ages. Primers used in a second PCR of roughly 7 to 12 cycles were a sample-barcoded 5' primer and a J-beta primer mix. Each CDR3 protein is one row after TCRdb ran MiXCR on the 5' RACE reads. In the table there are about 1,600,000 distinct CDR3 sequences, about 40% of which are singletons. The sequenced sample consisted of blood. These receptors all come from a woman aged 18-30 years in good health.

This chain links TRBV21-1 with TRBJ1-1; TRBD1, the table's D call, was not compared with the DNA. TRBV21-1 is tagged as a pseudogene. The CDR3 runs 14 residues. The CDR3 region is CASTGGVMNTEAFF. Here the CDR3 DNA reads TGTGCCAGCACCGGGGGGGTTATGAACACTGAAGCTTTCTTT.

The gene calls are TRBV5-1 and TRBJ1-6; 9 positions agree with TRBD1. Trimming removed 0 bases from V and 9 bases from J; junction bases left unmatched: 10. The CDR3 is 17 amino acids. The germline gives CDR1 SGHRS, CDR2 YFSETQ. The CDR3, as DNA: TGCGCCAGCAGCTTGGCCCGGGACAGGGAAAGTCCTTCACCCCTCCACTTT. Its translation: CASSLARDRESPSPLHF. Complete variable domain (other parts from reference TRBV5-1 and TRBJ1-6): KAGVTQTPRYLIKTRGQQVTLSCSPISGHRSVSWYQQTPGQGLQFLFEYFSETQRNKGNFPGRFSGRQFSNSRSEMNVSTLELGDSALYLCASSLARDRESPSPLHFGNGTRLTVT.

There are a few counts of this clonotype. The genes are TRBV27 and TRBJ1-4; 8 bases are shared with TRBD1. J lost 7 bases, V lost 7 bases, and 11 bases had no gene match. Germline V lookup: CDR1 MNHEY, CDR2 SMNVEV (reference sequence). The CDR3 runs 15 residues. DNA for the CDR3: TGTGCCAGCAAATTATCAGGGGGCTTCAGTGAAAAACTGTTTTTT. Translating gives CASKLSGGFSEKLFF.

This rearrangement joins TRBV20-1 to TRBJ1-6; D is undetermined. Germline CDR1 and CDR2: DFQATT and SNEGSKA (reference sequence). Trimming left V 4 bases short and J 7 bases short, with 14 bases between. CDR3 size: 14 residues. In nucleotides, the CDR3 is TGCAGTGCTACGTCTACAGAGGGCAATTCACCCCTCCACTTT. This codes for CSATSTEGNSPLHF.

V gene TRBV24-1 combines with J gene TRBJ1-2; tentatively, D is TRBD1 (5 bases). This CDR3 is 14 amino acids long. The V end lost 5 bases, the J end lost 6 bases, and 15 bases lay between the germline ends. CDR1 and CDR2 (germline): KGHDR, SFDVKD. In DNA form, the CDR3 reads TGTGCCACCAGTGGTGGAGCAGGGTCGGATGGCTACACCTTC. Its protein product is CATSGGAGSDGYTF.

The chain employs TRBV3-1 and TRBJ2-5, with 7 bases identical to TRBD2. The DNA matches TRBJ2-7 better at its end, which makes the J call doubtful. The CDR3 covers 13 residues. The V gene's germline CDR1 is LGHDT and CDR2 YNNKEL (reference sequence). The CDR3 region has the DNA TGTGCCAGCAGCCTACGGGACTACGACGAGCAGTACTTC. Translation gives CASSLRDYDEQYF.

The chain has TRBV2 and TRBJ2-5; D gene ambiguous. The V gene's germline CDR1 is SNHLY and CDR2 FYNNEI. CDR3 length: 13 amino acids. Trimming pared 7 bases from V and 13 bases from J, leaving 22 bases between. CDR3 nucleotide sequence: TGTGCCAGCACAGCAGACCCCGTGCTTCCTCCGTACTTC. Its protein product is CASTADPVLPPYF.

The V and J genes are TRBV27 and TRBJ2-5; 8 nucleotides match TRBD1. Germline CDR1 MNHEY, CDR2 SMNVEV (reference sequence). The J segment lost 11 bases and the V segment lost 6 bases, leaving 17 bases of the junction unmatched. This CDR3 is built from 15 residues. The CDR3 region has the DNA TGTGCCAGCAGCCCGACAGGGGTTAGTACCAATGAGCAGTACTTC. It codes for CASSPTGVSTNEQYF.

The chain links TRBV6-1 to TRBJ2-1; 9 nucleotides match TRBD2. The CDR3 has 18 residues. J lost 4 bases, V lost 6 bases, and 16 bases had no gene match. Germline V gene lookup returns CDR1 MNHNS and CDR2 SASEGT. The CDR3 region has the DNA TGTGCCAGCAGCCCGGGCTGGGCTAGCGGGACTGTGTACAATGAGCAGTTCTTC. Its translation is CASSPGWASGTVYNEQFF.

This clonotype was seen a handful of times. Here the CDR3 reads CAWSVGNEQFF. In nucleotides, the CDR3 is TGTGCCTGGAGCGTTGGGAATGAGCAGTTCTTC. V is TRBV30 and J is TRBJ2-1; D uncertain. V lost 3 bases and J lost 7, with 7 bases in between. The germline gives CDR1 GTSNPN, CDR2 SVGIG (reference sequence). The length of the CDR3 is 11 residues.

V gene TRBV12-3 or TRBV12-4 combines with J gene TRBJ2-7; 11 nucleotides align to TRBD2. The V and J ends lost 7 bases and 2 bases, in that order; junction bases with no gene match: 7. There are 15 residues in the CDR3. The CDR3 region has the DNA TGTGCCAGCACCGCGGGGACTAGCGGAACCTACGAGCAGTACTTC. It is translated as CASTAGTSGTYEQYF.

As for this clonotype: The junction and the germline gene differ at one end; a read error may be behind it. The chain couples TRBV13 to TRBJ2-5, with 9 bases that match TRBD2. TRBJ2-7 matches the DNA end more closely, so the J call is doubtful. Germline-derived CDR1 and CDR2 are PRHDT and FYEKMQ (reference sequence). The CDR3 length is 15 residues. This CDR3 reads CANSSTGTSRHEQYF. Written as DNA, the CDR3 is TGTGCCAACAGCTCTACCGGGACTAGCCGCCACGAGCAGTACTTC.

The chain is built from TRBV3-1 and TRBJ2-1; 9 bases are a match to TRBD2. The V gene's germline CDR1 is LGHDT and CDR2 YNNKEL (reference sequence). This CDR3 is 17 amino acids long. The V and J ends lost 3 bases and 7 bases, in that order; junction bases with no gene match: 13. CDR3 nucleotide sequence: TGTGCCAGCAGCCATCTTGAAGGGGGACTAGCTTTAAATGAGCAGTTCTTC. It translates to CASSHLEGGLALNEQFF.

The rearrangement uses TRBV7-2 and TRBJ2-1, with a tentative D call TRBD2 (6 bases). CDR3 size: 15 residues. Germline CDR1 and CDR2: SGHTA and FQGNSA. Trimming shortened V by 4 bases and J by 9 bases, and 19 bases separated the two germline ends. CDR3 nucleotides: TGTGCCAGCAGCTCCCCCGGTCCGGGGCGGGGTGAGCAGTTCTTC. Its translation: CASSSPGPGRGEQFF.

The chain uses TRBV6-1 and TRBJ2-1, with 8 positions matching TRBD1. The DNA matches TRBJ2-7 better at its end, which makes the J call doubtful. This CDR3 spans 16 amino acids. Germline V CDR1 and CDR2: MNHNS, SASEGT. CDR3 amino acids: CASSAHVTGVGYEQYF. Written as DNA, the CDR3 is TGTGCCAGCAGCGCCCACGTGACAGGGGTCGGTTACGAGCAGTACTTC.

This clonotype was observed a few times. This chain joins TRBV6-1 and TRBJ2-5; D remains ambiguous. The V and J ends lost 2 bases and 1 base respectively, with 11 bases between them. CDR1 is MNHNS, CDR2 SASEGT, per germline. The CDR3 length is 15 residues. The CDR3 coding sequence is TGTGCCAGCAGTGAATCGAAGGGCATCCAAGAGACCCAGTACTTC. Translation: CASSESKGIQETQYF.

The chain joins TRBV29-1 to TRBJ1-2, with unresolved D. V lost 5 bases and J lost 4, with 14 bases in between. From germline, CDR1 is SQVTM and CDR2 ANQGSEA. The CDR3 is 13 residues long. In DNA, the CDR3 is TGCAGCGTTCCCGGGGAGGCCCCCTATGGCTACACCTTC. Its protein product is CSVPGEAPYGYTF.

As concerns this clonotype: One end of the junction does not line up with germline, which may come from a read error. The chain has TRBV10-2 and TRBJ2-7, with 8 bases aligning to TRBD1. The CDR3 is made up of 15 amino acids. Germline loops: CDR1 WSHSY, CDR2 SAAADI. The CDR3 protein is CVSSKTGGSSYEQYF. The CDR3 bases are TGCGTCAGCAGCAAAACAGGGGGTAGCTCCTACGAGCAGTACTTC.

This chain links TRBV24-1 with TRBJ2-2; D not certain. V gave up 0 bases and J gave up 3 bases, with 1 base separating them. Germline CDR1 KGHDR, CDR2 SFDVKD. CDR3 length: 13 residues. CDR3 sequence: CATSDLDTGELFF. CDR3 DNA sequence: TGTGCCACCAGTGATTTGGACACCGGGGAGCTGTTTTTT.

The chain couples TRBV20-1 to TRBJ2-5; D call uncertain. The end of the DNA fits TRBJ2-1 better, so the J call may be wrong. This CDR3 is built from 16 residues. Germline values: CDR1 DFQATT, CDR2 SNEGSKA (reference sequence). DNA for the CDR3: TGCAGTGCTAGTAGTCTCGTGAGACTGTACCAAGAGACCCAGTTCTTC. The encoded protein is CSASSLVRLYQETQFF.